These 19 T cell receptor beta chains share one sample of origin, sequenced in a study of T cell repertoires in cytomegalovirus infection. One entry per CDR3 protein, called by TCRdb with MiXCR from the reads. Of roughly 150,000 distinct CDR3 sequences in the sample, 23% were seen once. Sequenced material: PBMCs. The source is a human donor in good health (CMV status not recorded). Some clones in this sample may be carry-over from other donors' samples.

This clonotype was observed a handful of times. CDR3: CASRVYVRGVHSNQPQHF. CDR3 nucleotides: TGTGCCAGCAGGGTATACGTCCGAGGGGTCCATAGCAATCAGCCCCAGCATTTT. V gene TRBV7-9 combines with J gene TRBJ1-5, with D perhaps matching TRBD1 (5 bases). The CDR3 is 18 residues long. The germline V and J ends were trimmed by 6 bases and 0 bases, with 21 bases remaining between them. Looked up from germline, CDR1 is SEHNR and CDR2 is FQNEAQ (reference sequence).

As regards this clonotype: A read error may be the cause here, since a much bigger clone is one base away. CDR3 residues: CAGSQGGGIEKLFF. The DNA of the CDR3 is TGTGCCGGCAGCCAGGGGGGGGGGATCGAAAAACTGTTTTTT. The chain uses TRBV7-2 and TRBJ1-4; 7 nucleotides align to TRBD1. CDR3 length equals 14 residues. The germline CDR1 and CDR2 sequences are SGHTA and FQGNSA.

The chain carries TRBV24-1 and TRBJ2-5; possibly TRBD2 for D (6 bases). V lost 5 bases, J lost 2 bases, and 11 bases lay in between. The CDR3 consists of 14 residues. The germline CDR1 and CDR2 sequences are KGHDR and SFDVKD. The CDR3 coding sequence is TGTGCCACCAGTGTCGGCGGGAATCAAGAGACCCAGTACTTC. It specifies CATSVGGNQETQYF.

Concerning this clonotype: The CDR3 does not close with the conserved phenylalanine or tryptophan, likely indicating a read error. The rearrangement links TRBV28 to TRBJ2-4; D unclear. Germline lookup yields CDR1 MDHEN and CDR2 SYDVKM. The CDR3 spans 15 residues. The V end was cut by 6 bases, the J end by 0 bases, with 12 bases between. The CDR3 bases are TGTGCCAGCAGCCCAGCGCAGATAGCCAAAAACATTCAGTACTCC. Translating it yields CASSPAQIAKNIQYS.

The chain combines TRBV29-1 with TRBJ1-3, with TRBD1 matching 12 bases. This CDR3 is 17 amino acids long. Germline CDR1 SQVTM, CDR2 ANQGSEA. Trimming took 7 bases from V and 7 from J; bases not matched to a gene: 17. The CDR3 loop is CSAMKVWGQGAANTIYF. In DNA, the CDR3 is TGCAGCGCCATGAAGGTGTGGGGACAGGGGGCTGCGAACACCATATATTTT.

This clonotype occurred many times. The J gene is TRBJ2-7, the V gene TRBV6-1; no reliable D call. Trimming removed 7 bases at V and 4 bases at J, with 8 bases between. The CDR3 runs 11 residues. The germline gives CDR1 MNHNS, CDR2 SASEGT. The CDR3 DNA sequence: TGTGCCAGCAACACAGTTTACGAGCAGTACTTC. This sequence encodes CASNTVYEQYF.

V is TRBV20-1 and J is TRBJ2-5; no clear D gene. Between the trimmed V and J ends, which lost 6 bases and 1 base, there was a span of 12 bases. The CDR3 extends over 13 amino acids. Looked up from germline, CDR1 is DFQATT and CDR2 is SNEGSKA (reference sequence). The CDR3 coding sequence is TGCAGTGCCAGCGACTGGCCCCAAGAGACCCAGTACTTC. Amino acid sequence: CSASDWPQETQYF.

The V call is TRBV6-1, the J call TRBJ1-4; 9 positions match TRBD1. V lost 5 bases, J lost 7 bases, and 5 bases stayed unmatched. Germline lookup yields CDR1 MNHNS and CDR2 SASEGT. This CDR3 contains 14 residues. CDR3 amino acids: CASSRDREVEKLFF. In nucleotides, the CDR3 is TGTGCCAGCAGTCGGGACAGGGAAGTTGAAAAACTGTTTTTT.

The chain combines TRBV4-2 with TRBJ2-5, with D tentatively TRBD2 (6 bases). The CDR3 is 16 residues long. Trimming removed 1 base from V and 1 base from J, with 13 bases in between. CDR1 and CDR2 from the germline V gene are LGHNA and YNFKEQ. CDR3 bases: TGTGCCAGCAGCCAAGGGACGGGACTCGTCCAAGAGACCCAGTACTTC. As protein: CASSQGTGLVQETQYF.

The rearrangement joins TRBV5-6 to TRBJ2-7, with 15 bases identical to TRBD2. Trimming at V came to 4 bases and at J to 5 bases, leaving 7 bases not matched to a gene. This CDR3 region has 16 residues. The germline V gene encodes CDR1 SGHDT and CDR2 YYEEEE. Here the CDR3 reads CASSLAGLAGGNEQYF. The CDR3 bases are TGTGCCAGCAGCCTAGCGGGACTAGCGGGAGGAAACGAGCAGTACTTC.

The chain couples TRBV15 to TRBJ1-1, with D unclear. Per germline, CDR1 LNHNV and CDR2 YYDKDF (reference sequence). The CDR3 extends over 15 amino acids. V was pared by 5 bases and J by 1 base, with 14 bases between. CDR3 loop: CATSSPGRANTEAFF. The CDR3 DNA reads TGTGCCACCAGCTCCCCAGGTAGGGCGAACACTGAAGCTTTCTTT.

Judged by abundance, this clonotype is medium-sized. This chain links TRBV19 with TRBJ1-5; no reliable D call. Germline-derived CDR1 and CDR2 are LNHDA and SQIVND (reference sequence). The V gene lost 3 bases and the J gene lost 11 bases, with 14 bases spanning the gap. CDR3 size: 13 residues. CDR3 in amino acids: CASSMTPRMSQHF. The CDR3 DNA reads TGTGCCAGTAGTATGACGCCGAGGATGTCCCAGCATTTT.

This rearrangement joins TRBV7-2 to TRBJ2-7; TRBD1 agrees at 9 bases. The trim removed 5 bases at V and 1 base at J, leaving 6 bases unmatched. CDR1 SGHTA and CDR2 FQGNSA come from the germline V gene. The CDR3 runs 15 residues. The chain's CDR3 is CASSGQQGASYEQYF. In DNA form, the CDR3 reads TGTGCCAGCAGCGGACAACAGGGGGCTTCCTACGAGCAGTACTTC.

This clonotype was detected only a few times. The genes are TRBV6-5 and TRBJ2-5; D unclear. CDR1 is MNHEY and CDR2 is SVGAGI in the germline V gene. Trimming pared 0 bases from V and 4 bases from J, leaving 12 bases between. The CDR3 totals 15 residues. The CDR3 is CASSYSPRGRETQYF. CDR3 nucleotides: TGTGCCAGCAGTTACTCCCCCAGAGGACGAGAGACCCAGTACTTC.

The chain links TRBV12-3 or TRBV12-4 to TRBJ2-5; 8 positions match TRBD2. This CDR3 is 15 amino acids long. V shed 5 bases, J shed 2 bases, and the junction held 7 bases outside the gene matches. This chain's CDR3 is CASSLRGGRQETQYF. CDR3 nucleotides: TGTGCCAGCAGTCTTCGGGGGGGTCGACAAGAGACCCAGTACTTC.

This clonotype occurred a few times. For the CDR3, the DNA is TGTGCCAGCAGTCTTCACCTGGGGGGGGCTAGCACAGATACGCAGTATTTT. Its protein is CASSLHLGGASTDTQYF. This rearrangement joins TRBV28 to TRBJ2-3; TRBD2 is a possible D gene (7 bases). Trimming pared 5 bases from V and 0 bases from J, leaving 18 bases between. The CDR3 loop spans 17 amino acids. Germline lookup yields CDR1 MDHEN and CDR2 SYDVKM. The full variable domain, in which reference TRBV28 and TRBJ2-3 provide the parts outside the CDR3, is DVKVTQSSRYLVKRTGEKVFLECVQDMDHENMFWYRQDPGLGLRLIYFSYDVKMKEKGDIPEGYSVSREKKERFSLILESASTNQTSMYLCASSLHLGGASTDTQYFGPGTRLTVL.

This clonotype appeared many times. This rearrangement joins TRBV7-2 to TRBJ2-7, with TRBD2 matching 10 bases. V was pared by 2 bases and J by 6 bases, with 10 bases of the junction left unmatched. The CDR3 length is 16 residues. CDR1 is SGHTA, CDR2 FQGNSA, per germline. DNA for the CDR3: TGTGCCAGCAGCTTAACAGCGGGAGGGCCGGCGGGCGAGCAGTACTTC. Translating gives CASSLTAGGPAGEQYF.

CDR3 in amino acids: CASSPSGAPGNTEAFF. The CDR3, as DNA: TGTGCCAGCTCACCGTCGGGGGCGCCGGGGAACACTGAAGCTTTCTTT. The V gene is TRBV18, the J gene TRBJ1-1; tentatively, D is TRBD1 (6 bases). This CDR3 has 16 residues. The germline CDR1 and CDR2 sequences are KGHSH and LQKENI. Between the trimmed V and J ends, which lost 3 bases and 1 base, there was a span of 15 bases.

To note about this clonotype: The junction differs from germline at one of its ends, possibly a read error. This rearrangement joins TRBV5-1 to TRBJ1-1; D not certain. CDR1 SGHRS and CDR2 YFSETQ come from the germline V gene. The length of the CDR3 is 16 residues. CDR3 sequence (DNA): TGCACCAGCAGCTTGGTCCTGCAGGCCGGGAACACTGAAGCTTTCTTT. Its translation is CTSSLVLQAGNTEAFF.